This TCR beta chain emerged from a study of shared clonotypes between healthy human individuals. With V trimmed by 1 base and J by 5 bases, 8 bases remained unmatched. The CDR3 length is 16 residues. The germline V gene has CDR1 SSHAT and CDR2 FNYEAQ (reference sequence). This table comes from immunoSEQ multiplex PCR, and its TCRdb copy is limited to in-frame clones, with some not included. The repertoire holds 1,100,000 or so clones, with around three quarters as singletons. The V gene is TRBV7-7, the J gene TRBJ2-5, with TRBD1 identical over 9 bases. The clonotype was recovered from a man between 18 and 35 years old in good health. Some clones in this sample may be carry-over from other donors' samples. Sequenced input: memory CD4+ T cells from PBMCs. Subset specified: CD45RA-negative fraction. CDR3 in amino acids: CASSLGGAQGAETQYF. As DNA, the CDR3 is TGTGCCAGCAGCTTAGGAGGAGCACAGGGGGCGGAGACCCAGTACTTC.